Sequencing of this T cell receptor beta chain was carried out in a study of T cells after posttransplantation cyclophosphamide. CDR3 length equals 17 residues. Germline V gives CDR1 LGHNT, CDR2 FRNRAP. V lost 0 bases and J lost 2; bases outside the gene matches: 7. Study results and caveats: Blood and skin or GI T cell repertoires showed limited TRB overlap.

Assay used: immunoSEQ multiplex PCR; TCRdb lists only in-frame clones, some missing. In total the sample includes 20,000 to 25,000 clones, none of them seen once. This clone was seen ten or more times. What it recognizes is unknown. On the day of bone marrow donation, the related graft donor provided peripheral blood. Specimen: PBMCs. The origin of this receptor is a woman aged 45-59 years in good health, CMV-negative, and a related stem cell transplant donor. The gene calls are TRBV12-5 and TRBJ2-4; 7 bases align to TRBD2. The CDR3, as DNA: TGTGCTAGTGGTTTGGTCGCCGCTAGCGGTTCCAAAAACATTCAGTACTTC. This translates into CASGLVAASGSKNIQYF.